A selection of T cell receptor beta chains follows, all from one sample in a study of blood T cells in healthy people across ages. Each CDR3 protein gets one entry after TCRdb re-called the 5' RACE reads with MiXCR. The sample lists 750,000 to 950,000 distinct CDR3 sequences; roughly 24% were seen once. These data were also filed under a second study, of T cells of mothers and their children.

Sequencing input: blood. The receptors were sampled from a boy aged 5-17 years in good health. Each CDR3 is given with its conserved first and last residue. Fields, in order: D gene, J gene, V gene, clone size, CDR3 length, CDR3 protein, CDR3 DNA. A D gene is named only where the DNA matches it firmly. For some rows the clone size is stated as once, few or many, or as a class when expanded; others skip it.

d_gene: NA
j_gene: TRBJ2-1
v_gene: TRBV2
abundance: NA
len: 14
CDR3aa: CASRRLASDNEQFF
CDR3nt: TGTGCCAGCAGGAGGCTAGCGAGTGACAATGAGCAGTTCTTC

d_gene: TRBD1
j_gene: TRBJ2-5
v_gene: TRBV12-3/TRBV12-4
abundance: many
len: 13
CDR3aa: CASRTGGQETQYF
CDR3nt: TGTGCCAGCAGGACAGGGGGGCAAGAGACCCAGTACTTC

d_gene: NA
j_gene: TRBJ2-3
v_gene: TRBV6-5
abundance: NA
len: 14
CDR3aa: CAISYSMGSDTQYF
CDR3nt: TGTGCCATCAGTTACTCGATGGGGTCAGATACGCAGTATTTT

d_gene: TRBD1
j_gene: TRBJ2-2
v_gene: TRBV20-1
abundance: NA
len: 16
CDR3aa: CSARDQTRGLTGELFF
CDR3nt: TGCAGTGCTAGAGATCAAACCAGGGGGCTCACCGGGGAGCTGTTTTTT

d_gene: TRBD1
j_gene: TRBJ2-1
v_gene: TRBV2
abundance: NA
len: 15
CDR3aa: CASSPTGGSNNEQFF
CDR3nt: TGTGCCAGCAGTCCCACAGGGGGAAGCAACAATGAGCAGTTCTTC

d_gene: TRBD1
j_gene: TRBJ1-5
v_gene: TRBV18
abundance: NA
len: 14
CDR3aa: CASSPGQINQPQHF
CDR3nt: TGTGCCAGCTCACCGGGACAGATAAATCAGCCCCAGCATTTT

d_gene: NA
j_gene: TRBJ1-1
v_gene: TRBV3-1
abundance: few
len: 13
CDR3aa: CASSQVGNTEAFF
CDR3nt: TGTGCCAGCAGCCAAGTCGGCAACACTGAAGCTTTCTTT

d_gene: TRBD1
j_gene: TRBJ2-3
v_gene: TRBV5-1
abundance: NA
len: 14
CDR3aa: CASSQGQGSDTQYF
CDR3nt: TGCGCCAGCAGCCAGGGACAGGGGTCAGATACGCAGTATTTT

d_gene: NA
j_gene: TRBJ1-5
v_gene: TRBV20-1
abundance: few
len: 16
CDR3aa: CSATDTGTISNQPQHF
CDR3nt: TGCAGTGCCACCGACACAGGGACCATTAGCAATCAGCCCCAGCATTTT

d_gene: TRBD2
j_gene: TRBJ2-5
v_gene: TRBV20-1
abundance: NA
len: 14
CDR3aa: CSAPGTSGERAQYF
CDR3nt: TGCAGTGCCCCCGGGACTAGCGGGGAGAGGGCCCAGTACTTC

d_gene: NA
j_gene: TRBJ2-3
v_gene: TRBV27
abundance: once
len: 16
CDR3aa: CASSLYGGPSTDTQYF
CDR3nt: TGTGCCAGCAGTTTATACGGCGGACCTAGCACAGATACGCAGTATTTT

d_gene: TRBD1
j_gene: TRBJ1-6
v_gene: TRBV20-1
abundance: NA
len: 14
CDR3aa: CSARDGTGGITLHF
CDR3nt: TGCAGTGCTAGAGATGGGACAGGGGGCATCACCCTCCACTTT

d_gene: NA
j_gene: TRBJ2-2
v_gene: TRBV6-2/TRBV6-3
abundance: NA
len: 18
CDR3aa: CASRPDRPLPANTGELFF
CDR3nt: TGTGCCAGCAGACCCGACAGGCCTTTACCCGCGAACACCGGGGAGCTGTTTTTT

d_gene: NA
j_gene: TRBJ1-1
v_gene: TRBV4-1
abundance: NA
len: 15
CDR3aa: CASSQPVRKGTEAFF
CDR3nt: TGCGCCAGCAGCCAACCCGTACGGAAGGGGACTGAAGCTTTCTTT

d_gene: NA
j_gene: TRBJ1-1
v_gene: TRBV12-3/TRBV12-4
abundance: NA
len: 14
CDR3aa: CASSFYSLNTEAFF
CDR3nt: TGTGCCAGCAGTTTTTACAGCCTGAACACTGAAGCTTTCTTT

d_gene: NA
j_gene: TRBJ2-1
v_gene: TRBV30
abundance: few
len: 14
CDR3aa: CAWSRAGSYNEQFF
CDR3nt: TGTGCCTGGAGTCGGGCAGGGTCCTACAATGAGCAGTTCTTC

d_gene: TRBD1
j_gene: TRBJ2-1
v_gene: TRBV3-1
abundance: few
len: 14
CDR3aa: CASSQRQGSDEQFF
CDR3nt: TGTGCCAGCAGCCAACGACAGGGAAGCGATGAGCAGTTCTTC

d_gene: NA
j_gene: TRBJ2-2
v_gene: TRBV5-1
abundance: NA
len: 14
CDR3aa: CASSANRAIGELFF
CDR3nt: TGCGCCAGCAGCGCGAACAGGGCGATCGGGGAGCTGTTTTTT

d_gene: TRBD1
j_gene: TRBJ1-2
v_gene: TRBV28
abundance: NA
len: 14
CDR3aa: CASSPPGQIYGYTF
CDR3nt: TGTGCCAGCAGTCCGCCGGGACAGATATATGGCTACACCTTC

d_gene: TRBD2
j_gene: TRBJ2-5
v_gene: TRBV9
abundance: NA
len: 14
CDR3aa: CASGREASVETQYF
CDR3nt: TGTGCCAGCGGGCGGGAGGCCAGCGTGGAGACCCAGTACTTC

d_gene: TRBD2
j_gene: TRBJ2-7
v_gene: TRBV20-1
abundance: once
len: 15
CDR3aa: CSASVSSGFSYEQYF
CDR3nt: TGCAGTGCTAGTGTTTCTAGCGGTTTCTCCTACGAGCAGTACTTC

d_gene: NA
j_gene: TRBJ2-3
v_gene: TRBV9
abundance: few
len: 14
CDR3aa: CASSVVPSSDTQYF
CDR3nt: TGTGCCAGCAGCGTAGTACCCAGCTCGGATACGCAGTATTTT

d_gene: TRBD1
j_gene: TRBJ1-4
v_gene: TRBV24-1
abundance: NA
len: 13
CDR3aa: CATSDLTGGNLFF
CDR3nt: TGTGCCACCAGTGATCTGACAGGGGGTAATCTGTTTTTT

d_gene: TRBD1
j_gene: TRBJ2-3
v_gene: TRBV20-1
abundance: NA
len: 14
CDR3aa: CSAADRDGTDTQYF
CDR3nt: TGCAGTGCTGCGGACAGGGACGGCACAGATACGCAGTATTTT

d_gene: TRBD2
j_gene: TRBJ2-5
v_gene: TRBV20-1
abundance: few
len: 15
CDR3aa: CSARVSAGIEETQYF
CDR3nt: TGCAGTGCTAGAGTATCAGCGGGGATTGAAGAGACCCAGTACTTC

d_gene: TRBD2
j_gene: TRBJ2-4
v_gene: TRBV20-1
abundance: NA
len: 15
CDR3aa: CSARRGGVGKNIQYF
CDR3nt: TGTAGTGCTAGAAGGGGAGGGGTAGGCAAAAACATTCAGTACTTC

d_gene: NA
j_gene: TRBJ2-1
v_gene: TRBV7-3
abundance: NA
len: 13
CDR3aa: CASSVYQYNEQFF
CDR3nt: TGTGCCAGCAGCGTATACCAGTACAATGAGCAGTTCTTC